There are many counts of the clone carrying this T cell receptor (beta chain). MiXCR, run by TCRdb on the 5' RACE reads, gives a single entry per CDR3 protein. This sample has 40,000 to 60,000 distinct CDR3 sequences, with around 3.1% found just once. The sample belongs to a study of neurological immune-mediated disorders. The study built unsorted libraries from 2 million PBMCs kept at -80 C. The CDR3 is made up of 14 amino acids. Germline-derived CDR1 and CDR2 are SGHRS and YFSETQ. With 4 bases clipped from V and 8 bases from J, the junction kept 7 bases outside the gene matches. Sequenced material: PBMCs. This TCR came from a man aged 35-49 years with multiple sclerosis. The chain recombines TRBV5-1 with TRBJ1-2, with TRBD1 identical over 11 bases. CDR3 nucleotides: TGCGCCAGCAGCACCGGACAGGGGGCGGTGGGCTACACCTTC. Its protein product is CASSTGQGAVGYTF.